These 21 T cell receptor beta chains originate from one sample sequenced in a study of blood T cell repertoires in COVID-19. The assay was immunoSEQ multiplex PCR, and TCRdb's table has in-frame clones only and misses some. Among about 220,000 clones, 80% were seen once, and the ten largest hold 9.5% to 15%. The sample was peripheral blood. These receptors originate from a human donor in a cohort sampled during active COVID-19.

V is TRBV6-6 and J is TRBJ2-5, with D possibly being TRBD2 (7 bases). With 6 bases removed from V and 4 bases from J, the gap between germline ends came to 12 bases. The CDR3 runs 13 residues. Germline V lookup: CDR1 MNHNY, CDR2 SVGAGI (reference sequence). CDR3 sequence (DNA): TGTGCCAGCAGGGGGGGGCTGGTAGAGACCCAGTACTTC. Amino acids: CASRGGLVETQYF.

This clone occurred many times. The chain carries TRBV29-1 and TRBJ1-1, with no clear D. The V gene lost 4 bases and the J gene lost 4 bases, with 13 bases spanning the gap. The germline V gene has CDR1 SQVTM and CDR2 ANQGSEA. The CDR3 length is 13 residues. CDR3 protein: CSVGLWTATEAFF. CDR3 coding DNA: TGCAGCGTTGGTCTCTGGACTGCCACTGAAGCTTTCTTT.

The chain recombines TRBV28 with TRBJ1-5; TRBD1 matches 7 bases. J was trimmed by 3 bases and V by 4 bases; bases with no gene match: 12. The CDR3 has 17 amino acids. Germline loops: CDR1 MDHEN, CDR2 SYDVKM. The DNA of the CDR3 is TGTGCCAGCAGTTCCCCTCGCGGACAGGTAGACAATCAGCCCCAGCATTTT. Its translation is CASSSPRGQVDNQPQHF.

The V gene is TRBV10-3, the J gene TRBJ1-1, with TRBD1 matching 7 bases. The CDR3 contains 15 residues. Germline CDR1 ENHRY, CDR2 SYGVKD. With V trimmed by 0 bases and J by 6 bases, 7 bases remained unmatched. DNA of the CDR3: TGTGCCATCAGTGAGTCCTCGGGTCAGGGGGCTGAAGCTTTCTTT. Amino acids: CAISESSGQGAEAFF.

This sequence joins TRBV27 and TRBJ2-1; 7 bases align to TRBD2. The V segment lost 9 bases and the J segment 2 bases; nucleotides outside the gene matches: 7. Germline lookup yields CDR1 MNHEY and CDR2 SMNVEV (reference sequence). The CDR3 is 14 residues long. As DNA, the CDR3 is TGTGCCAGGAAGGGACTATCAACCTACAATGAGCAGTTCTTC. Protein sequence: CARKGLSTYNEQFF.

CDR3 sequence reads: CAGYSPYEQFF. DNA of the CDR3: TGCGCCGGCTACAGCCCCTATGAGCAGTTCTTC. The chain combines TRBV10-1 with TRBJ2-1; D is ambiguous. CDR3 length: 11 amino acids. Trimming cost V 11 bases and J 8 bases, with 13 bases left between them. Germline CDR1 is WNHNN and CDR2 is SYGVQD (reference sequence).

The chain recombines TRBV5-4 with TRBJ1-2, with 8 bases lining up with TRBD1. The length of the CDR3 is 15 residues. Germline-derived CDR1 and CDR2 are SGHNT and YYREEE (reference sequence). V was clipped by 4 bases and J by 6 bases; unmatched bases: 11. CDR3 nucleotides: TGTGCCAGCAGCCAAACAACCGGACAGGGAGATGGCTACACCTTC. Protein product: CASSQTTGQGDGYTF.

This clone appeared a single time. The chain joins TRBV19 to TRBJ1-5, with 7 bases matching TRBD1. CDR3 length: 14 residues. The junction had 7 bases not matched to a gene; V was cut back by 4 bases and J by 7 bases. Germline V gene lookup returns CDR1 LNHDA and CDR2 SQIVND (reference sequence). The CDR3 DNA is TGTGCCAGTAGTACCACGGGACAGAGACAGCCCCAGCATTTT. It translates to CASSTTGQRQPQHF. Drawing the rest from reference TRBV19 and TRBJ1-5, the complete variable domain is DGGITQSPKYLFRKEGQNVTLSCEQNLNHDAMYWYRQDPGQGLRLIYYSQIVNDFQKGDIAEGYSVSREKKESFPLTVTSAQKNPTAFYLCASSTTGQRQPQHFGDGTRLSIL.

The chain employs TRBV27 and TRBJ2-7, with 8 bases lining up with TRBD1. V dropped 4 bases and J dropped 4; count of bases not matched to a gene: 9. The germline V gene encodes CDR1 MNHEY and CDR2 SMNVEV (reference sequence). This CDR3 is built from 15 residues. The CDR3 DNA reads TGTGCCAGCAGTTCCACCGGGACAGGATATTACGAGCAGTACTTC. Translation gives CASSSTGTGYYEQYF.

The CDR3 loop reads CASSSSRQGIDNEQFF. The CDR3 DNA sequence: TGTGCCAGCAGCTCCTCCCGCCAGGGGATAGACAATGAGCAGTTCTTC. The genes are TRBV5-6 and TRBJ2-1; a possible D gene is TRBD1 (6 bases). V was shortened by 3 bases and J by 5 bases, with 18 bases between the two germline ends. Per the germline V gene, CDR1 is SGHDT and CDR2 is YYEEEE. This CDR3 is 16 amino acids long.

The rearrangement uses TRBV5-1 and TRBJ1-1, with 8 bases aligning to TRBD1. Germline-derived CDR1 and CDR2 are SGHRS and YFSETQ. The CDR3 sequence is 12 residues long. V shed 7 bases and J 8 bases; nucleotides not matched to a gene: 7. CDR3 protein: CASGLGQGEAFF. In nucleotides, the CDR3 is TGCGCCAGCGGACTAGGACAGGGAGAAGCTTTCTTT.

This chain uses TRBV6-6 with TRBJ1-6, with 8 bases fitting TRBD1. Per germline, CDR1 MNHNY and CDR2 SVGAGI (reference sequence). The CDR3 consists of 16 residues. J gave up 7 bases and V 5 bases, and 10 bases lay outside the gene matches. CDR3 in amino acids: CASSPGQGIENSPLHF. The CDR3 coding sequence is TGTGCCAGCAGTCCAGGACAGGGAATAGAGAATTCACCCCTCCACTTT.

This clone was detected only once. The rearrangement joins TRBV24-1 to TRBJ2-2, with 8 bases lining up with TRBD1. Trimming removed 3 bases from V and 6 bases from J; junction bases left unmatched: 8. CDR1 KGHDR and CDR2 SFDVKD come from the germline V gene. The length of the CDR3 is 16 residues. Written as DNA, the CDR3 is TGTGCCACCAGTGATCAGACAGGGGCAGGGGCCGGGGAGCTGTTTTTT. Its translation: CATSDQTGAGAGELFF.

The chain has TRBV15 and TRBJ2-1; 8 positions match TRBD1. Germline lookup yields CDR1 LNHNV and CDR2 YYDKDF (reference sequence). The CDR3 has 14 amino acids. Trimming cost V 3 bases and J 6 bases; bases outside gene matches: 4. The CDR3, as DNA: TGTGCCACCAGCAGGGACAGGGCGAGCAATGAGCAGTTCTTC. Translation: CATSRDRASNEQFF.

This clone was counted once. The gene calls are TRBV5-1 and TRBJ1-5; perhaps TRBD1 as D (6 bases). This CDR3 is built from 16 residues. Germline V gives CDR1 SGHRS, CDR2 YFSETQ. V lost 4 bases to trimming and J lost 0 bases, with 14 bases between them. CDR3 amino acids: CASSLRDTLSNQPQHF. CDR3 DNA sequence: TGCGCCAGCAGCCTCCGGGACACCCTTAGCAATCAGCCCCAGCATTTT.

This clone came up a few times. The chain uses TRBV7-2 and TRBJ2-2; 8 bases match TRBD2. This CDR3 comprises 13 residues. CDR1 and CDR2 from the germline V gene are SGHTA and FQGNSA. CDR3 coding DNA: TGTGCATGCGGGGGGCTTCCCACCGGGGAGCTGTTTTTT. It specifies CACGGLPTGELFF.

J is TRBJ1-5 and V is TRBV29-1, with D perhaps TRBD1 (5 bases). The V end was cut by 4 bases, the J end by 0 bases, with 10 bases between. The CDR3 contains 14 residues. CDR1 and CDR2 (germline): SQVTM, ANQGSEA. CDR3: CSVAGGISNQPQHF. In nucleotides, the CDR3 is TGCAGCGTTGCGGGGGGTATTAGCAATCAGCCCCAGCATTTT.

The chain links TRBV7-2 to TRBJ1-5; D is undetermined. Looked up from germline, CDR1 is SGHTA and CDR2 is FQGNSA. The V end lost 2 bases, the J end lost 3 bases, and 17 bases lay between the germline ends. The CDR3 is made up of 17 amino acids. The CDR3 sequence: CASSLYGPGYYNQPQHF. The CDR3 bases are TGTGCCAGCAGCTTATATGGTCCCGGTTACTACAATCAGCCCCAGCATTTT. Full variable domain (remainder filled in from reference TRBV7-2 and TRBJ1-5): GAGVSQSPSNKVTEKGKDVELRCDPISGHTALYWYRQSLGQGLEFLIYFQGNSAPDKSGLPSDRFSAERTGGSVSTLTIQRTQQEDSAVYLCASSLYGPGYYNQPQHFGDGTRLSIL.

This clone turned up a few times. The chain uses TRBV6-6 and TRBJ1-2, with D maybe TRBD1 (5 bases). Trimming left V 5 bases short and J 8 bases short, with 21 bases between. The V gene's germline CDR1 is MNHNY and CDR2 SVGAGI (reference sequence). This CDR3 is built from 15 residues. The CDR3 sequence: CASSGKQESPQGYTF. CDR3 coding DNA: TGTGCCAGCAGTGGGAAACAGGAGTCCCCTCAAGGCTACACCTTC.

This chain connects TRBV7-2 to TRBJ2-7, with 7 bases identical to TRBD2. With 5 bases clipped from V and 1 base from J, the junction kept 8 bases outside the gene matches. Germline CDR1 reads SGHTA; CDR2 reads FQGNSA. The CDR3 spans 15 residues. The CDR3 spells CASSPRRLASYEQYF. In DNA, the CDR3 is TGTGCCAGCAGCCCCCGGAGACTAGCTTCCTACGAGCAGTACTTC.

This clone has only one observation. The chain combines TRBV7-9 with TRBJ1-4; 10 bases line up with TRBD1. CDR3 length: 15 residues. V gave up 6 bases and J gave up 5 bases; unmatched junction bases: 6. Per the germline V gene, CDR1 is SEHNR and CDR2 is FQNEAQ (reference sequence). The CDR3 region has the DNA TGTGCCAGCAGACCAAGGACAGGGGGAAATGAAAAACTGTTTTTT. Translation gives CASRPRTGGNEKLFF.